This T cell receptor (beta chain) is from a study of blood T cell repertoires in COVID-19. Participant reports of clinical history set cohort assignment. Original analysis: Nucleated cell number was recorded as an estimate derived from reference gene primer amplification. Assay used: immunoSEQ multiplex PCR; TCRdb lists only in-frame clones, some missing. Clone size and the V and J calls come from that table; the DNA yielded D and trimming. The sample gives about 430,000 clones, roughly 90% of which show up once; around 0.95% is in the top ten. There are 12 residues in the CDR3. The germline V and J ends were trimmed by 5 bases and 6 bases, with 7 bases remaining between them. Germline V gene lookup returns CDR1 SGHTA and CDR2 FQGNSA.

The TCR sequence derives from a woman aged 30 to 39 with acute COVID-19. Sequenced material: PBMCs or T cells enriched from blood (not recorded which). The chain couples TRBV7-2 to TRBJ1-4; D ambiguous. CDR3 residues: CASSARDEKLFF. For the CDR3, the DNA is TGTGCCAGCAGCGCGAGGGATGAAAAACTGTTTTTT.